Below, one TCR beta chain is given with its context. Patients of the Seattle cohort, enrolled during active infection, were followed longitudinally. CDR3 size: 14 residues. Unmatched junction bases numbered 5, after V lost 5 bases and J lost 4 bases. Germline V gene data show CDR1 as MNHEY and CDR2 as SVGAGI. These data are taken from a study of blood T cell repertoires in COVID-19. Study-wide background: Italy, Spain and the United States were the sources of the convalescent and acute COVID-19 samples.

Authors' methods: It was from reference gene primer amplification that nucleated cell counts were estimated. Using immunoSEQ multiplex PCR, the repertoire was profiled, and TCRdb retains in-frame clones only, with some absent. V, J and clone size are those of that table, while D and trimming were read from the DNA. This sample has hundreds of thousands of clones, with roughly 90% found just once. The rearrangement joins TRBV6-5 to TRBJ1-5, with TRBD1 matching 7 bases. Sequencing input: peripheral blood. This sequence was found in a woman in her seventies with COVID-19, enrolled during active disease. The CDR3 protein is CASSPRGRNQPQHF. The DNA of the CDR3 is TGTGCCAGCAGTCCCAGGGGGAGAAATCAGCCCCAGCATTTT.